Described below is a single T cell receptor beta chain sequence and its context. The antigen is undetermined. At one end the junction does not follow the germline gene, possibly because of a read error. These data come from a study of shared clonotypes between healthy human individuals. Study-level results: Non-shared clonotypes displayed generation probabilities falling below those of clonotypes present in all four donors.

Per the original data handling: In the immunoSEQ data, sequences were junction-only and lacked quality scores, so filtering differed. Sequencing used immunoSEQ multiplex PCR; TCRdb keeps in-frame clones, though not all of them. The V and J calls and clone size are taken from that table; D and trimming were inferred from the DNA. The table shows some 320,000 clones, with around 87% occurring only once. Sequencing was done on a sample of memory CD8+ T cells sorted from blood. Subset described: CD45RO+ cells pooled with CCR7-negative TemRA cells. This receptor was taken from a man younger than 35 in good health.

The CDR3, as DNA: TGTGCTAGCAGCTTAGGGCCCGCCACCGGGGAGCTGTTTTTT. It yields the protein CASSLGPATGELFF. This chain uses TRBV7-7 with TRBJ2-2; D is ambiguous. This CDR3 is 14 amino acids long. The germline gives CDR1 SSHAT, CDR2 FNYEAQ (reference sequence).